The next 25 T cell receptor beta chains were all read from a single sample in a study of blood T cell repertoires in COVID-19. The method was immunoSEQ multiplex PCR; TCRdb's version includes in-frame clones alone and lacks a portion of them. The sample includes about 71,000 clones, about 86% of them seen just once. The sequenced sample was peripheral blood. The receptors shown here come from a man in his 70s with acute or convalescent COVID-19.

This clone appeared once. The chain carries TRBV5-1 and TRBJ2-7, with TRBD2 matching over 7 bases. The V and J ends lost 4 bases and 7 bases, in that order; junction bases with no gene match: 11. The CDR3 length is 14 residues. Germline CDR1 SGHRS, CDR2 YFSETQ. The chain's CDR3 is CASSPGLPDGEQYF. CDR3 bases: TGCGCCAGCAGCCCGGGACTACCTGACGGGGAGCAGTACTTC.

The chain recombines TRBV3-1 (or the pseudogene TRBV3-2) with TRBJ2-1, with 12 bases that match TRBD2. Germline V gene lookup returns CDR1 LGHDT and CDR2 YNNKEL (reference sequence). Trimming at V came to 3 bases and at J to 8 bases, leaving 5 bases not matched to a gene. This CDR3 spans 15 amino acids. CDR3 sequence (DNA): TGTGCCAGCAGCCATCCGACTAGCGGGAGATATGAGCAGTTCTTC. Amino acids: CASSHPTSGRYEQFF.

The chain uses TRBV5-6 and TRBJ2-3, with D perhaps TRBD1 (6 bases). With 1 base removed from V and 3 bases from J, the gap between germline ends came to 9 bases. This CDR3 is built from 14 residues. Germline CDR1 SGHDT, CDR2 YYEEEE. CDR3 amino acids: CASSLQGLTDTQYF. The CDR3 region has the DNA TGTGCCAGCAGCTTGCAGGGGTTAACAGATACGCAGTATTTT.

This clone was found once. This chain uses TRBV15 with TRBJ2-5; 9 bases align to TRBD1. V shed 3 bases, J shed 5 bases, and the junction held 4 bases outside the gene matches. Germline lookup yields CDR1 LNHNV and CDR2 YYDKDF (reference sequence). This CDR3 is built from 14 residues. DNA for the CDR3: TGTGCCACCAGCAGGGGACAGGGATGGGAGACCCAGTACTTC. This encodes CATSRGQGWETQYF.

This clone was detected a few times. The rearrangement links TRBV5-1 to TRBJ2-3; 9 bases fit TRBD2. The CDR3 extends over 16 amino acids. J was trimmed by 4 bases and V by 0 bases; bases with no gene match: 6. CDR1 SGHRS and CDR2 YFSETQ come from the germline V gene. In DNA, the CDR3 is TGCGCCAGCAGCTTGGGAGCGGGAGGTCGGTCAGATACGCAGTATTTT. Its translation is CASSLGAGGRSDTQYF.

The chain has TRBV2 and TRBJ1-6; D is perhaps TRBD1 (5 bases). The germline V gene has CDR1 SNHLY and CDR2 FYNNEI. Trimming took off 5 bases at V and 5 bases at J, with 7 bases between the two ends. This CDR3 contains 13 residues. The CDR3 spells CASSYRNNSPLHF. CDR3 in DNA: TGTGCCAGCAGTTACAGGAATAATTCACCCCTCCACTTT. Filled out from reference TRBV2 and TRBJ1-6, the complete variable domain reads EPEVTQTPSHQVTQMGQEVILRCVPISNHLYFYWYRQILGQKVEFLVSFYNNEISEKSEIFDDQFSVERPDGSNFTLKIRSTKLEDSAMYFCASSYRNNSPLHFGNGTRLTVT.

V usage is TRBV6-5 and J usage is TRBJ1-1; 9 bases map to TRBD1. CDR3 length: 14 residues. Germline V gene data show CDR1 as MNHEY and CDR2 as SVGAGI. With 5 bases clipped from V and 6 bases from J, the junction kept 7 bases outside the gene matches. The CDR3: CASSLNRGRSEAFF. The CDR3 DNA follows: TGTGCCAGCAGTCTAAACAGGGGGCGATCTGAAGCTTTCTTT.

This clone was seen once. This chain uses TRBV7-2 with TRBJ1-5; TRBD1 aligns across 7 bases. The CDR3 has 15 residues. Germline CDR1 and CDR2: SGHTA and FQGNSA. V trimming: 4 bases; J trimming: 3 bases; junction bases outside the gene matches: 6. CDR3 sequence (DNA): TGTGCCAGCAGCTACAACAGGGGACACAATCAGCCCCAGCATTTT. Translating gives CASSYNRGHNQPQHF.

This chain uses TRBV6-4 with TRBJ2-1; 11 bases align to TRBD1. Germline lookup yields CDR1 MRHNA and CDR2 SNTAGT. The CDR3 covers 16 residues. The junction had 10 bases not matched to a gene; V was cut back by 5 bases and J by 7 bases. The CDR3 sequence is CASSFLGTGGLNEQFF. CDR3 coding DNA: TGTGCCAGCAGTTTCCTCGGGACAGGGGGGCTTAATGAGCAGTTCTTC.

V gene TRBV5-4 combines with J gene TRBJ1-3; 9 bases line up with TRBD1. This CDR3 is built from 14 residues. V lost 3 bases and J lost 2; bases outside the gene matches: 0. Germline CDR1 SGHNT, CDR2 YYREEE (reference sequence). The CDR3 DNA sequence: TGTGCCAGCAGCTGGGACAGGGCTGGAAACACCATATATTTT. Protein product: CASSWDRAGNTIYF.

This clone was picked up one time. The chain has TRBV27 and TRBJ2-1; TRBD1 aligns across 8 bases. Per germline, CDR1 MNHEY and CDR2 SMNVEV (reference sequence). J gave up 8 bases and V 2 bases, and 11 bases lay outside the gene matches. The CDR3 runs to 16 residues. CDR3 region: CASSLGPGGGSDEQFF. Written as DNA, the CDR3 is TGTGCCAGCAGTTTAGGACCAGGGGGCGGGTCTGATGAGCAGTTCTTC.

The chain has TRBV28 and TRBJ2-5; 11 nucleotides align to TRBD1. This CDR3 is 14 amino acids long. Germline values: CDR1 MDHEN, CDR2 SYDVKM. V trimming: 5 bases; J trimming: 5 bases; junction bases outside the gene matches: 4. CDR3 sequence reads: CASSRTGGLETQYF. The CDR3 DNA is TGTGCCAGCAGTCGGACAGGGGGCTTGGAGACCCAGTACTTC. Full variable domain (outside the CDR3, taken from reference TRBV28 and TRBJ2-5): DVKVTQSSRYLVKRTGEKVFLECVQDMDHENMFWYRQDPGLGLRLIYFSYDVKMKEKGDIPEGYSVSREKKERFSLILESASTNQTSMYLCASSRTGGLETQYFGPGTRLLVL.

The chain uses TRBV5-4 and TRBJ1-5, with D maybe TRBD1 (6 bases). The V end was cut by 1 base, the J end by 5 bases, with 10 bases between. CDR3 length: 14 residues. Germline-derived CDR1 and CDR2 are SGHNT and YYREEE (reference sequence). The chain's CDR3 is CASSLPGADQPQHF. In nucleotides, the CDR3 is TGTGCCAGCAGCTTGCCAGGGGCGGATCAGCCCCAGCATTTT.

J is TRBJ2-7 and V is TRBV6-5; 13 bases are shared with TRBD2. The V and J ends lost 5 bases and 10 bases, in that order; junction bases with no gene match: 8. The CDR3 consists of 14 residues. Per the germline V gene, CDR1 is MNHEY and CDR2 is SVGAGI. CDR3 sequence (DNA): TGTGCCAGCAGTAGGACTAGCGGGAGACTAGAACAGTACTTC. Translating it yields CASSRTSGRLEQYF.

V and J are TRBV14 and TRBJ2-2; 8 positions agree with TRBD2. This CDR3 is built from 16 residues. The J segment lost 6 bases and the V segment lost 2 bases, leaving 8 bases of the junction unmatched. CDR1 and CDR2 from the germline V gene are SGHDN and FVKESK. CDR3 in amino acids: CASSQRSQRESGELFF. The DNA for the CDR3 is TGTGCCAGCAGCCAAAGGAGTCAGCGGGAGTCCGGGGAGCTGTTTTTT.

The chain uses TRBV5-1 and TRBJ1-1; D is undetermined. The V and J ends lost 2 bases and 1 base respectively, with 6 bases between them. Germline CDR1 and CDR2: SGHRS and YFSETQ. The CDR3 runs to 13 residues. The CDR3 nucleotides are TGCGCCAGCAGCTTAGAGGGGAACACTGAAGCTTTCTTT. Its protein product is CASSLEGNTEAFF.

The chain employs TRBV5-4 and TRBJ2-5; D may be TRBD1 (7 bases). Germline V lookup: CDR1 SGHNT, CDR2 YYREEE (reference sequence). The CDR3 is 16 residues long. With 0 bases removed from V and 5 bases from J, the gap between germline ends came to 17 bases. CDR3 protein: CASSLGRVRGRETQYF. In DNA, the CDR3 is TGTGCCAGCAGCTTGGGGCGGGTCAGGGGGAGGGAGACCCAGTACTTC. The whole variable domain, remainder taken from reference TRBV5-4 and TRBJ2-5, is ETGVTQSPTHLIKTRGQQVTLRCSSQSGHNTVSWYQQALGQGPQFIFQYYREEENGRGNFPPRFSGLQFPNYSSELNVNALELDDSALYLCASSLGRVRGRETQYFGPGTRLLVL.

CDR3 in amino acids: CSVGGGRGNTGELFF. The CDR3 DNA is TGCAGCGTTGGCGGCGGGAGGGGGAACACCGGGGAGCTGTTTTTT. The chain couples TRBV29-1 to TRBJ2-2, with TRBD2 matching 9 bases. Germline V lookup: CDR1 SQVTM, CDR2 ANQGSEA. The length of the CDR3 is 15 residues. V dropped 4 bases and J dropped 1; count of bases not matched to a gene: 4.

The chain links TRBV14 to TRBJ2-7; a weak D match, TRBD1 (6 bases). Germline V gene data show CDR1 as SGHDN and CDR2 as FVKESK. V was shortened by 1 base and J by 13 bases, with 14 bases between the two germline ends. The CDR3 covers 12 residues. The CDR3 loop is CASSQVKGTLYF. Written as DNA, the CDR3 is TGTGCCAGCAGCCAAGTAAAGGGGACATTATACTTC.

The genes are TRBV25-1 and TRBJ1-1, with D possibly matching TRBD1 (5 bases). Germline V gene sequence: CDR1 MGHDK, CDR2 SYGVNS. V dropped 5 bases and J dropped 1 base, with 17 bases sitting between them. This CDR3 spans 16 amino acids. The CDR3 loop is CASSLGGRTANTEAFF. CDR3 DNA: TGTGCCAGCAGTCTTGGGGGGAGGACCGCGAACACTGAAGCTTTCTTT.

The chain has TRBV19 and TRBJ1-1, with a possible D match to TRBD1 (5 bases). Germline CDR1 and CDR2: LNHDA and SQIVND (reference sequence). The CDR3 consists of 16 residues. Trimming shortened V by 0 bases and J by 0 bases, and 11 bases separated the two germline ends. The CDR3 region has the DNA TGTGCCAGTAGTATAGATCGCTCAGGGATGAACACTGAAGCTTTCTTT. It translates to CASSIDRSGMNTEAFF.

This clone has more than one count but fewer than ten. V gene TRBV27 combines with J gene TRBJ2-7, with D perhaps TRBD1 (5 bases). The CDR3 spans 15 residues. Germline values: CDR1 MNHEY, CDR2 SMNVEV (reference sequence). Trimming cost V 6 bases and J 0 bases, with 15 bases left between them. The CDR3 DNA sequence: TGTGCCAGCAGGATCCGGACACCCGACTCCTACGAGCAGTACTTC. Its protein is CASRIRTPDSYEQYF.

V and J are TRBV2 and TRBJ2-7, with 10 bases aligning to TRBD2. With V trimmed by 4 bases and J by 3 bases, 6 bases remained unmatched. This CDR3 has 15 residues. Germline V gives CDR1 SNHLY, CDR2 FYNNEI. CDR3 sequence: CASSAFASGSYEQYF. In nucleotides, the CDR3 is TGTGCCAGCAGTGCGTTCGCTAGCGGGAGCTACGAGCAGTACTTC.

The CDR3 DNA follows: TGTGCCACCAGCAGAGATCCACAGCTCTACGAGCAGTACTTC. Protein: CATSRDPQLYEQYF. The chain combines TRBV15 with TRBJ2-7; D unresolved. This CDR3 is built from 14 residues. Germline CDR1 reads LNHNV; CDR2 reads YYDKDF (reference sequence). V lost 0 bases and J 3 bases, leaving 9 bases between the germline ends.

This chain uses TRBV28 with TRBJ1-1; D unclear. V was shortened by 7 bases and J by 7 bases, with 16 bases between the two germline ends. Germline CDR1 and CDR2: MDHEN and SYDVKM. CDR3 length equals 13 residues. CDR3 sequence: CASILTSEGEAFF. The CDR3 nucleotides are TGTGCCAGCATCCTAACTTCGGAGGGTGAAGCTTTCTTT.